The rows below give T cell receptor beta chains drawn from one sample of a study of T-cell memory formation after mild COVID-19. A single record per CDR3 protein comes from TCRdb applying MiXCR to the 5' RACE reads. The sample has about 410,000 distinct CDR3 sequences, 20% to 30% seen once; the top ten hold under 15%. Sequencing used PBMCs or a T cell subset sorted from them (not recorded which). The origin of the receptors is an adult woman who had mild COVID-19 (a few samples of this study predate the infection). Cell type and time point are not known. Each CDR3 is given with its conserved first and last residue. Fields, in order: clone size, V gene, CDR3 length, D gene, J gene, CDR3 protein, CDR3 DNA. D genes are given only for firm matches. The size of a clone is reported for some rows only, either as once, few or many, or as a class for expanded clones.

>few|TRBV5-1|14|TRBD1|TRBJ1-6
CASRPRTGSSPLHF
TGCGCCAGCAGACCTAGGACAGGGAGTTCACCCCTCCACTTT
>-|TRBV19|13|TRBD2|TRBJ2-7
CASSRVAGNEQYF
TGTGCCAGTAGTAGAGTAGCGGGAAACGAGCAGTACTTC
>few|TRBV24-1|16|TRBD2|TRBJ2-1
CATSDPSGSAYNEQFF
TGTGCCACCAGTGACCCTAGCGGGAGTGCCTACAATGAGCAGTTCTTC
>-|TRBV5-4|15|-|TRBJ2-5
CASSFGQMVQETQYF
TGTGCCAGCAGCTTCGGACAGATGGTCCAAGAGACCCAGTACTTC
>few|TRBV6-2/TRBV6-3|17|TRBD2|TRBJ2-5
CASSYSGTSGPGETQYF
TGTGCCAGCAGTTACTCAGGGACTAGCGGTCCGGGGGAGACCCAGTACTTC
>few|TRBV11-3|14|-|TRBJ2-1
CASTDPGGSGEQFF
TGTGCCAGCACCGACCCAGGAGGTAGCGGTGAGCAGTTCTTC
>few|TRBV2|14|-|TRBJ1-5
CASSHRIGNQPQHF
TGTGCCAGCAGTCACAGGATTGGAAATCAGCCCCAGCATTTT
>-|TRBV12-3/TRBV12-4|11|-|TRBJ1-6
CASSLGLNPHF
TGTGCCAGCAGTTTAGGACTAAACCCCCACTTT
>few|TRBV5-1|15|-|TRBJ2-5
CASSLGHLYQETQYF
TGCGCCAGCAGCTTGGGCCACCTGTACCAAGAGACCCAGTACTTC
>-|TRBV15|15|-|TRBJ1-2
CATSSPGRANYGYTF
TGTGCCACCAGCTCCCCGGGCCGTGCCAACTATGGCTACACCTTC
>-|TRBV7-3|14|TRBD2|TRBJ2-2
CASSPGLAGVELFF
TGTGCCAGCAGCCCCGGACTAGCGGGAGTAGAGCTGTTTTTT
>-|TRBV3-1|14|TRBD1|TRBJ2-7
CASSRGQGLDEQYF
TGTGCCAGCAGCCGGGGACAGGGGCTGGACGAGCAGTACTTC
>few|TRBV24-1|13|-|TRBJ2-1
CATSDLGSNEQFF
TGTGCCACCAGTGACCTGGGCAGCAATGAGCAGTTCTTC
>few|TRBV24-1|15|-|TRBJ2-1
CATSDPGRGNNEQFF
TGTGCCACCAGTGATCCGGGCAGGGGTAACAATGAGCAGTTCTTC
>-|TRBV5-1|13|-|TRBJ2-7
CASRPHERDEQYF
TGCGCCAGCCGGCCCCACGAACGAGACGAGCAGTACTTC
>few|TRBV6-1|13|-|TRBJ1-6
CASSLGQNAPLHF
TGTGCCAGCAGCCTCGGACAAAACGCTCCCCTCCACTTT
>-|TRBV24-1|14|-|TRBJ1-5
CATSGVGSGQPQHF
TGTGCCACCAGTGGGGTCGGGTCCGGACAGCCCCAGCATTTT
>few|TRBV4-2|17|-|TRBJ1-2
CASSQGKRTDRDYGYTF
TGTGCCAGCAGCCAAGGCAAAAGGACAGACCGAGACTATGGCTACACCTTC
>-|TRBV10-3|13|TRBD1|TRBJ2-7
CAISWDSSYEQYF
TGTGCCATCAGCTGGGACAGCTCCTACGAGCAGTACTTC
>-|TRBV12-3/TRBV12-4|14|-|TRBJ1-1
CASSLSKATTVAFF
TGTGCCAGCAGTTTGAGCAAGGCCACGACTGTGGCTTTCTTT
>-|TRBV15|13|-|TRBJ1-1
CAVQGLSNTEAFF
TGTGCCGTTCAAGGACTCTCGAACACTGAAGCTTTCTTT
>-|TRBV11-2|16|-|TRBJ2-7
CASSLNPPTGTYEQYF
TGTGCCAGCAGCTTAAATCCCCCCACAGGGACCTACGAGCAGTACTTC
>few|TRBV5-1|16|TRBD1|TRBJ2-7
CASSLGLGTGEYEQYF
TGCGCCAGCAGCTTGGGCCTCGGGACAGGGGAGTACGAGCAGTACTTC